One T cell receptor beta chain is described in this entry. The data derive from a study of blood T cell repertoires in COVID-19. On the study more broadly: COVID-19 samples collected from the United States, Italy and Spain covered acute and convalescent phases. In each case, the material was cDNA or gDNA derived from T cells, B-cell-depleted T cells, or PBMCs.

As originally analysed: The authors estimated nucleated cell counts from reference gene primer amplification. Clones were sequenced by immunoSEQ multiplex PCR, and TCRdb holds only the in-frame ones, with some missing. V and J calls and clone size are copied from that table; D and trimming were computed from the DNA. The table lists fewer than 200,000 clones, about 74% of them singletons. CDR1 and CDR2 from the germline V gene are LNHDA and SQIVND (reference sequence). There are 13 residues in the CDR3. V lost 6 bases, J lost 1 base, and 6 bases lay in between. The source of this sequence is a woman of 80 years or more with acute or convalescent COVID-19. Sequencing was carried out using peripheral blood. The chain is built from TRBV19 and TRBJ1-4; tentative D call: TRBD1 (5 bases). This CDR3 is CASRGLTNEKLFF. The DNA of the CDR3 is TGTGCCAGTAGGGGGCTAACTAATGAAAAACTGTTTTTT. Full variable domain (remainder filled in from reference TRBV19 and TRBJ1-4): DGGITQSPKYLFRKEGQNVTLSCEQNLNHDAMYWYRQDPGQGLRLIYYSQIVNDFQKGDIAEGYSVSREKKESFPLTVTSAQKNPTAFYLCASRGLTNEKLFFGSGTQLSVL.